This TCR beta chain was retrieved from a study of T-cell memory formation after mild COVID-19. Study-level background: Each donor largely had its own TCR clusters. Study-wide points: A balance of CD4 and CD8 characterized clones contracting day 15 to 85, whereas later expanders leaned CD4+. Still unconfirmed is whether the second-wave clones peaking on day 37 recognized SARS-CoV-2.

The V end was cut by 2 bases, the J end by 5 bases, with 9 bases between. This CDR3 region has 13 residues. Germline V gene lookup returns CDR1 LNHNV and CDR2 YYDKDF (reference sequence). 5'RACE, which relied on constant-segment primers, yielded TCR alpha and TCR beta cDNA libraries carrying sample barcodes and UMIs. TCRdb fed the 5' RACE reads into MiXCR, producing one record per CDR3 protein. The repertoire holds approximately 440,000 distinct CDR3 sequences, with 20% as singletons. This clonotype was counted a few times. Its antigen is not identified. The J gene is TRBJ1-1, the V gene TRBV15; D might be TRBD1 (6 bases). Sequenced input: PBMCs or a T cell subset sorted from them (not recorded which). The receptor's source is an adult woman who had mild COVID-19 (a few samples of this study predate the infection). Cell type and time point are not known. The CDR3 protein is CATSRPDRTEAFF. CDR3 coding DNA: TGTGCCACCAGCAGACCTGACAGGACTGAAGCTTTCTTT.